This T cell receptor (beta chain) was obtained from a study of radiotherapy plus CTLA-4 blockade in lung cancer. The repertoire was sequenced with immunoSEQ multiplex PCR; TCRdb's copy has only in-frame clones and lacks some. The table lists about 95,000 clones, around four fifths of them singletons. This clone showed up just a few times. Its antigen is currently unknown. Overall study findings and caveats: Increased serum interferon-beta after radiation also reportedly predicted response strongly.

This TCR was recovered from a human donor with non-small cell lung cancer who had stable disease on radiotherapy plus ipilimumab. Sequencing was performed on peripheral blood, taken from a patient treated with radiotherapy plus ipilimumab.

CDR3 sequence reads: CASSVDNYEQYF. The CDR3 DNA reads TGTGCCAGCAGCGTAGACAACTACGAGCAGTACTTC. This chain links TRBV9 with TRBJ2-7; no definite D call. V lost 0 bases and J 3 bases, leaving 4 bases between the germline ends. CDR3 length: 12 amino acids. The germline gives CDR1 SGDLS, CDR2 YYNGEE.